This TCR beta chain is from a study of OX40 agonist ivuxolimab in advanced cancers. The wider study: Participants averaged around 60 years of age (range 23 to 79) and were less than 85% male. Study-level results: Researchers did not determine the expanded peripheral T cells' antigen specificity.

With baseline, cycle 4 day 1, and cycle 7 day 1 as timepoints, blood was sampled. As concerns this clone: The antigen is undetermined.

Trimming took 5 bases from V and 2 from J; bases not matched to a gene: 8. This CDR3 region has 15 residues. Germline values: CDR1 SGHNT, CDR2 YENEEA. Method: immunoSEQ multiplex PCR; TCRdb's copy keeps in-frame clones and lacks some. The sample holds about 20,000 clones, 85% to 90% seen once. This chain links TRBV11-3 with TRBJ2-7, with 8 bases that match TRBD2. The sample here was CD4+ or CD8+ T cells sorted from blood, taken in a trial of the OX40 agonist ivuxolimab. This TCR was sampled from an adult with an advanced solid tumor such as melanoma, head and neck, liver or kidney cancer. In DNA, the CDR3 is TGTGCCAGCAGCCCCTCGAGCGGGAGCGCCTACGAGCAGTACTTC. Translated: CASSPSSGSAYEQYF.